This paragraph reports one T cell receptor beta chain. This record comes from a study of technical replicates of blood from a few donors. Libraries were prepared by immunoSEQ multiplex PCR; TCRdb keeps only in-frame clonotypes and omits some of them. The data contain over 70,000 clones, approximately 93% of them singletons. From germline, CDR1 is LNHDA and CDR2 SQIVND (reference sequence). This CDR3 contains 12 residues. The V segment lost 7 bases and the J segment 11 bases; nucleotides outside the gene matches: 10. Sequenced material: T cells isolated from PBMCs. This receptor was identified in a human donor in good health. The chain combines TRBV19 with TRBJ2-7; TRBD1 aligns across 8 bases. The CDR3 is CASTSPGGNKYF. In DNA form, the CDR3 reads TGTGCCAGTACCTCACCAGGGGGCAACAAGTACTTC.